Listed below are T cell receptor beta chains from one sample, sequenced in a study of T cells in Graves' hyperthyroidism and ophthalmopathy. TCRdb reprocessed the multiplex PCR reads with MiXCR, giving one entry per CDR3 protein. The sample contains some 620,000 distinct CDR3 sequences, around 15% of which appear only once. The sequenced material came from blood. These receptors were obtained from a woman younger than 45 with Graves' hyperthyroidism. Both conserved end residues are part of each CDR3. A D gene is named only where the DNA matches it firmly. The size of a clone is reported for some rows only, either as once, few or many, or as a class for expanded clones.

V gene: TRBV5-6; D gene: .; clone size: few; J gene: TRBJ2-7; CDR3 DNA: TGTGCCAGCAGCTTGAACAGCTACTACGAGCAGTACTTC; CDR3 protein: CASSLNSYYEQYF
V gene: TRBV24-1; D gene: .; clone size: many; J gene: TRBJ1-2; CDR3 DNA: TGTGCCACCAGTGAAACAGCGCATGGCTACACCTTC; CDR3 protein: CATSETAHGYTF
V gene: TRBV20-1; D gene: .; clone size: .; J gene: TRBJ2-5; CDR3 DNA: TGCAGTGCTAGAGATACGTCCCTTCAAGAGACCCAGTACTTC; CDR3 protein: CSARDTSLQETQYF
V gene: TRBV27; D gene: TRBD1; clone size: .; J gene: TRBJ2-1; CDR3 DNA: TGTGCCAGCAGTTATGGGACAGGGATCTACAATGAGCAGTTCTTC; CDR3 protein: CASSYGTGIYNEQFF
V gene: TRBV27; D gene: .; clone size: few; J gene: TRBJ1-1; CDR3 DNA: TGTGCCAGCAGTTTAGCCGGAGGTCCTGTTGACACTGAAGCTTTCTTT; CDR3 protein: CASSLAGGPVDTEAFF
V gene: TRBV6-1; D gene: .; clone size: many; J gene: TRBJ1-5; CDR3 DNA: TGTGCCAGCAGTGTTACGAATTATAGCAATCAGCCCCAGCATTTT; CDR3 protein: CASSVTNYSNQPQHF
V gene: TRBV5-1; D gene: .; clone size: few; J gene: TRBJ2-7; CDR3 DNA: TGCGCCAGCAGCTTGGCCGGAGGGCCTGTCGACGAGCAGTACTTC; CDR3 protein: CASSLAGGPVDEQYF
V gene: TRBV7-2; D gene: TRBD2; clone size: many; J gene: TRBJ2-5; CDR3 DNA: TGTGCCAGCAGCTTAGCGGGGTTAGCGGGAGGAATCTTTATGGAGACCCAGTACTTC; CDR3 protein: CASSLAGLAGGIFMETQYF
V gene: TRBV3-1; D gene: TRBD1; clone size: many; J gene: TRBJ2-5; CDR3 DNA: TGTGCCAGCAGCGACAGGGGGTTGGAGACCCAGTACTTC; CDR3 protein: CASSDRGLETQYF
V gene: TRBV27; D gene: .; clone size: many; J gene: TRBJ1-5; CDR3 DNA: TGTGCCAGCAGTTTAAGGGGTAGCAATCAGCCCCAGCATTTT; CDR3 protein: CASSLRGSNQPQHF
V gene: TRBV19; D gene: TRBD1; clone size: .; J gene: TRBJ2-7; CDR3 DNA: TGTGCCAGTAGTATGGGACAGGGGGCGGTTTACGAGCAGTACTTC; CDR3 protein: CASSMGQGAVYEQYF
V gene: TRBV7-9; D gene: TRBD1; clone size: few; J gene: TRBJ1-6; CDR3 DNA: TGTGCCAGCAGCCGCACATGGGACAGGGATCAACCTAGATCACCCCTCCACTTT; CDR3 protein: CASSRTWDRDQPRSPLHF
V gene: TRBV24-1; D gene: .; clone size: many; J gene: TRBJ1-1; CDR3 DNA: TGTGCCACCAGTGAGAGAGGGGGGGGGACTGAAGCTTTCTTT; CDR3 protein: CATSERGGGTEAFF
V gene: TRBV6-2/TRBV6-3; D gene: .; clone size: few; J gene: TRBJ2-7; CDR3 DNA: TGTGCCAGCAGTTCAAGTTCCGAGCAGTACTTC; CDR3 protein: CASSSSSEQYF
V gene: TRBV11-2; D gene: .; clone size: .; J gene: TRBJ2-3; CDR3 DNA: TGTGCCAGCAGCCCCGGAGGAGGATTCTTCGATACGCAGTATTTT; CDR3 protein: CASSPGGGFFDTQYF
V gene: TRBV20-1; D gene: TRBD2; clone size: .; J gene: TRBJ2-3; CDR3 DNA: TGCAGTGCTAGACTAGCGGGAGCTTATACGCAGTATTTT; CDR3 protein: CSARLAGAYTQYF
V gene: TRBV27; D gene: .; clone size: .; J gene: TRBJ2-7; CDR3 DNA: TGTGCCAGCAGTTTATTTATGGGCTACGAGCAGTACTTC; CDR3 protein: CASSLFMGYEQYF